This entry lists 23 T cell receptor beta chains sequenced from one sample in a study of cytomegalovirus exposure and HLA in healthy donors. TCRdb keeps only in-frame clones here, not all; method: immunoSEQ multiplex PCR. The repertoire has around 150,000 clones, 89% of them found once; the top ten carry 4.2%. The sample comprised PBMCs. These receptors were taken from a man younger than 30 in good health and CMV-seropositive.

This clone showed up just a few times. The chain has TRBV6-1 and TRBJ1-5, with TRBD1 matching 8 bases. This CDR3 comprises 14 residues. Germline-derived CDR1 and CDR2 are MNHNS and SASEGT. V lost 11 bases, J lost 2 bases, and 8 bases stayed unmatched. The DNA of the CDR3 is TGTGCCGTAAACAACAGGGGGGGCAATCAGCCCCAGCATTTT. Its protein is CAVNNRGGNQPQHF.

The chain combines TRBV28 with TRBJ1-1; 7 bases line up with TRBD1. V lost 7 bases and J lost 0; bases outside the gene matches: 8. This CDR3 region has 15 residues. Looked up from germline, CDR1 is MDHEN and CDR2 is SYDVKM. The CDR3 region has the DNA TGTGCCAGCACCTTGAGACAGGGCATGAACACTGAAGCTTTCTTT. The encoded protein is CASTLRQGMNTEAFF.

V and J are TRBV4-1 and TRBJ1-3; TRBD1 matches at 7 bases. After removal of 1 base from V and 4 bases from J, the junction contained 7 bases not matched to a gene. The germline gives CDR1 MGHRA, CDR2 YSYEKL. This CDR3 contains 16 residues. The CDR3 spells CASSQVYRGQGNTIYF. In DNA, the CDR3 is TGCGCCAGCAGCCAAGTATACAGGGGACAAGGAAACACCATATATTTT.

The chain carries TRBV2 and TRBJ2-1; D gene uncertain. The ends were cut back, 7 bases at V and 4 bases at J, with 5 bases in the middle. The CDR3 loop spans 11 amino acids. Per germline, CDR1 SNHLY and CDR2 FYNNEI. CDR3 sequence (DNA): TGTGCCAGCATCGAGTACAATGAGCAGTTCTTC. Its translation: CASIEYNEQFF.

The rearrangement uses TRBV2 and TRBJ2-7, with D possibly being TRBD2 (7 bases). The V end lost 1 base, the J end lost 3 bases, and 16 bases lay between the germline ends. The CDR3 has 16 amino acids. Germline values: CDR1 SNHLY, CDR2 FYNNEI. The CDR3 coding sequence is TGTGCCAGCAGTGAAGGAGGGGGGGCAGGGGTCTACGAGCAGTACTTC. Translation gives CASSEGGGAGVYEQYF.

The chain recombines TRBV6-1 with TRBJ2-7, with 10 nucleotides matching TRBD1. The trim removed 4 bases at V and 2 bases at J, leaving 2 bases unmatched. The CDR3 loop spans 14 amino acids. CDR1 is MNHNS and CDR2 is SASEGT in the germline V gene. This CDR3 is CASSAGTGAYEQYF. In nucleotides, the CDR3 is TGTGCCAGCAGTGCCGGGACAGGGGCCTACGAGCAGTACTTC.

The rearrangement uses TRBV28 and TRBJ2-2; weak D call: TRBD2 (5 bases). Between the trimmed V and J ends, which lost 0 bases and 7 bases, there was a span of 9 bases. The CDR3 contains 14 residues. Germline CDR1 reads MDHEN; CDR2 reads SYDVKM. CDR3 sequence: CASSLWRANGELFF. The CDR3 DNA is TGTGCCAGCAGTTTATGGCGGGCGAACGGGGAGCTGTTTTTT. Full variable domain (remainder filled in from reference TRBV28 and TRBJ2-2): DVKVTQSSRYLVKRTGEKVFLECVQDMDHENMFWYRQDPGLGLRLIYFSYDVKMKEKGDIPEGYSVSREKKERFSLILESASTNQTSMYLCASSLWRANGELFFGEGSRLTVL.

The rearrangement joins TRBV7-2 to TRBJ1-1; D remains ambiguous. Germline CDR1 is SGHTA and CDR2 is FQGNSA. Trimming took off 1 base at V and 1 base at J, with 7 bases between the two ends. The CDR3 is 14 amino acids. CDR3 sequence (DNA): TGTGCCAGCAGCTTAGATTCCCGGAACACTGAAGCTTTCTTT. Translated: CASSLDSRNTEAFF.

The gene calls are TRBV11-2 and TRBJ2-2, with 9 bases that match TRBD2. V shed 5 bases, J shed 1 base, and the junction held 5 bases outside the gene matches. CDR3 length: 16 residues. Looked up from germline, CDR1 is SGHAT and CDR2 is FQNNGV. The CDR3 DNA reads as TGTGCCAGCAGCCAAAAACTAGCGGGGAACACCGGGGAGCTGTTTTTT. Its protein is CASSQKLAGNTGELFF.

V and J are TRBV2 and TRBJ2-3; TRBD2 is a possible D gene (5 bases). Germline lookup yields CDR1 SNHLY and CDR2 FYNNEI. Trimming took 8 bases from V and 3 from J, leaving 15 bases between them. The CDR3 loop spans 14 amino acids. This CDR3 is CASVRLALTDTQYF. The CDR3 DNA reads as TGTGCCAGCGTTCGTTTAGCGCTTACAGATACGCAGTATTTT.

The V and J genes are TRBV10-3 and TRBJ2-7; 11 bases are shared with TRBD2. This CDR3 contains 13 residues. Germline CDR1 ENHRY, CDR2 SYGVKD. J gave up 5 bases and V 8 bases, and 5 bases lay outside the gene matches. DNA for the CDR3: TGTGCCATCTCCCTAGCGGGAGGTGACGAGCAGTACTTC. It encodes CAISLAGGDEQYF.

V usage is TRBV5-1 and J usage is TRBJ2-1, with 10 bases matching TRBD1. The CDR3 has 15 residues. After removal of 4 bases from V and 6 bases from J, the junction contained 7 bases not matched to a gene. Germline CDR1 and CDR2: SGHRS and YFSETQ. The CDR3 region has the DNA TGCGCCAGCAGCCTGGGACAGGGGAGGGGCAATGAGCAGTTCTTC. Amino acid sequence: CASSLGQGRGNEQFF.

This chain connects TRBV10-3 to TRBJ1-2; maybe TRBD1 (5 bases). The CDR3 is 13 amino acids. V was clipped by 3 bases and J by 2 bases, with 7 bases between them. CDR1 is ENHRY and CDR2 is SYGVKD in the germline V gene. As DNA, the CDR3 is TGTGCCATCAGTGAAACAGGCAACTATGGCTACACCTTC. Encoded protein: CAISETGNYGYTF.

Of note for this clone: The same CDR3 also results from other DNA sequences found in this sample. The rearrangement uses TRBV2 and TRBJ1-3; 7 nucleotides match TRBD1. V was pared by 1 base and J by 0 bases, with 3 bases of the junction left unmatched. This CDR3 has 16 residues. The V gene's germline CDR1 is SNHLY and CDR2 FYNNEI. The CDR3 coding sequence is TGTGCCAGCAGTGAAGGACAGGGTAACTCTGGAAACACCATATATTTT. Its translation: CASSEGQGNSGNTIYF.

This sequence joins TRBV5-1 and TRBJ2-7; D is perhaps TRBD2 (6 bases). The CDR3 is 14 residues long. From germline, CDR1 is SGHRS and CDR2 YFSETQ. V lost 4 bases and J lost 6, with 17 bases in between. CDR3 bases: TGCGCCAGCAGCCCGGGGGACCAGGGATCCGAGCAGTACTTC. Its translation is CASSPGDQGSEQYF.

This clone appeared once. The chain combines TRBV5-1 with TRBJ2-5; possible D gene TRBD1, 6 bases. Germline V gene sequence: CDR1 SGHRS, CDR2 YFSETQ. This CDR3 is 13 amino acids long. The germline V and J ends were trimmed by 3 bases and 5 bases, with 11 bases remaining between them. The CDR3 sequence: CASSSEQGETQYF. In DNA, the CDR3 is TGCGCCAGCAGCTCTGAACAGGGTGAGACCCAGTACTTC. Using reference TRBV5-1 and TRBJ2-5 for the parts outside the CDR3, the full variable domain is KAGVTQTPRYLIKTRGQQVTLSCSPISGHRSVSWYQQTPGQGLQFLFEYFSETQRNKGNFPGRFSGRQFSNSRSEMNVSTLELGDSALYLCASSSEQGETQYFGPGTRLLVL.

The rearrangement uses TRBV6-5 and TRBJ2-1; D might be TRBD1 (6 bases). Germline CDR1 is MNHEY and CDR2 is SVGAGI. The CDR3 length is 13 residues. The ends were cut back, 6 bases at V and 14 bases at J, with 20 bases in the middle. CDR3 amino acids: CASRPTGLSYKFF. The CDR3 DNA reads TGTGCCAGCAGACCGACAGGTCTATCCTACAAGTTCTTC.

This clone was detected once. The V call is TRBV28, the J call TRBJ2-3; 11 positions agree with TRBD1. V shed 6 bases, J shed 8 bases, and the junction held 10 bases outside the gene matches. Per germline, CDR1 MDHEN and CDR2 SYDVKM. The CDR3 extends over 15 amino acids. CDR3 bases: TGTGCCAGCAGCCATCGCCGGGACAGGGGGGTTACGCAGTATTTT. This encodes CASSHRRDRGVTQYF.

The V call is TRBV5-8, the J call TRBJ2-7; TRBD2 agrees at 9 bases. The CDR3 runs 18 residues. CDR1 and CDR2 from the germline V gene are SGHTS and YDEGEE. J was trimmed by 3 bases and V by 4 bases; bases with no gene match: 17. CDR3 sequence: CASSLPGGGRALGYEQYF. In nucleotides, the CDR3 is TGTGCCAGCAGCCTCCCGGGGGGCGGGAGGGCCCTCGGCTACGAGCAGTACTTC.

CDR3 bases: TGTGCCAGCAGCGTAGGTCCCACTAGGACCGGGGAGCTGTTTTTT. It specifies CASSVGPTRTGELFF. The rearrangement joins TRBV9 to TRBJ2-2; TRBD2 is a possible D gene (5 bases). V lost 0 bases, J lost 5 bases, and 11 bases lay in between. The CDR3 spans 15 residues. Germline CDR1 and CDR2: SGDLS and YYNGEE.

V usage is TRBV10-3 and J usage is TRBJ2-1; D might be TRBD2 (6 bases). The V gene lost 4 bases and the J gene lost 10 bases, with 14 bases spanning the gap. Germline V gives CDR1 ENHRY, CDR2 SYGVKD. This CDR3 has 13 amino acids. The CDR3, as DNA: TGTGCCATCAGTGTGATTGATGGGGGGGAGCAGTTCTTC. As protein: CAISVIDGGEQFF.

This clone was detected once. The chain has TRBV4-1 and TRBJ1-5; possible D gene TRBD1, 5 bases. Per the germline V gene, CDR1 is MGHRA and CDR2 is YSYEKL. The ends were cut back, 4 bases at V and 4 bases at J, with 11 bases in the middle. The CDR3 has 14 amino acids. CDR3 region: CASSPGPGNQPQHF. The CDR3 DNA sequence: TGCGCCAGCAGCCCTGGGCCAGGGAATCAGCCCCAGCATTTT.

The chain is built from TRBV6-1 and TRBJ2-3; D gene unclear. Germline V CDR1 and CDR2: MNHNS, SASEGT. The CDR3 spans 14 residues. V was cut by 4 bases and J by 3 bases, with 11 bases left in between. The DNA of the CDR3 is TGTGCCAGCAGTGGCCAGGCGATAACAGATACGCAGTATTTT. Translation: CASSGQAITDTQYF.